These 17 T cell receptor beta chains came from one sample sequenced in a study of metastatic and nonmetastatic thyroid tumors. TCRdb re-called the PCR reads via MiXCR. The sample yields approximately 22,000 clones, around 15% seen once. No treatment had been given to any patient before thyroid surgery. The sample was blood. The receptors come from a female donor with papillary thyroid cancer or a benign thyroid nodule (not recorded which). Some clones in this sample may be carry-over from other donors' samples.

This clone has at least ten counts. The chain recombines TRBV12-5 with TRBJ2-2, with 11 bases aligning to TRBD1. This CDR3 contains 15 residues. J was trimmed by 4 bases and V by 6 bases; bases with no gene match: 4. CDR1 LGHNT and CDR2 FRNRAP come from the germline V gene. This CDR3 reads CASGTGTGGTGELFF. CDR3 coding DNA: TGTGCTAGTGGAACGGGGACAGGGGGCACCGGGGAGCTGTTTTTT. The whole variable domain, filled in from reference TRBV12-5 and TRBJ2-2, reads DARVTQTPRHKVTEMGQEVTMRCQPILGHNTVFWYRQTMMQGLELLAYFRNRAPLDDSGMPKDRFSAEMPDATLATLKIQPSEPRDSAVYFCASGTGTGGTGELFFGEGSRLTVL.

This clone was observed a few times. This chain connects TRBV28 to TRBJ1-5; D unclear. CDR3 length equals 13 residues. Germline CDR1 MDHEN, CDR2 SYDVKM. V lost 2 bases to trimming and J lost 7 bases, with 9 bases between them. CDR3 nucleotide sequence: TGTGCCAGCAGTTTAACTGGGATCCAGCCCCAGCATTTT. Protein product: CASSLTGIQPQHF.

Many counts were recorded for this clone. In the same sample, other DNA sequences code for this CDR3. CDR3 region: CASSRTEGTGQPQHF. In DNA form, the CDR3 reads TGTGCCAGCAGCCGGACAGAAGGAACGGGTCAGCCCCAGCATTTT. The rearrangement joins TRBV28 to TRBJ1-5; the D gene is possibly TRBD1 (6 bases). Trimming took off 6 bases at V and 6 bases at J, with 18 bases between the two ends. Germline V gene sequence: CDR1 MDHEN, CDR2 SYDVKM. The CDR3 is 15 residues long.

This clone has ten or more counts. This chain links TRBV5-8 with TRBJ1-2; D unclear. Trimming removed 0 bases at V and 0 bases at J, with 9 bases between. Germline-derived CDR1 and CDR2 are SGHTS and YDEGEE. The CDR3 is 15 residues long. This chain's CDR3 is CASSLASRANYGYTF. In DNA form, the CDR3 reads TGTGCCAGCAGCTTGGCCAGCCGAGCTAACTATGGCTACACCTTC.

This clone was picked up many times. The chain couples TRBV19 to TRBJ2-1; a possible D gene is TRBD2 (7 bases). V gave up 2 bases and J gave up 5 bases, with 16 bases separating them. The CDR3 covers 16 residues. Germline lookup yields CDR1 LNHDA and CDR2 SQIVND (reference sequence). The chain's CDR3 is CASSIPQGGGHNEQFF. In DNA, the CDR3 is TGTGCCAGTAGTATACCACAAGGGGGGGGACACAATGAGCAGTTCTTC.

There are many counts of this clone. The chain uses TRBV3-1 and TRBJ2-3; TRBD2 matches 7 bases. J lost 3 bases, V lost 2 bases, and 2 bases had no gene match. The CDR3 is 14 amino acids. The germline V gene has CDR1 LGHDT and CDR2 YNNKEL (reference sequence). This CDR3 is CASSQRGETDTQYF. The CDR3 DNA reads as TGTGCCAGCAGCCAACGGGGGGAGACAGATACGCAGTATTTT.

CDR3 DNA: TGTGCCAGCAGCAAACGAACAGGGGGCGGTGAGCAGTTCTTC. It is translated as CASSKRTGGGEQFF. This chain connects TRBV9 to TRBJ2-1; 9 bases are a match to TRBD1. The CDR3 consists of 14 residues. The V segment lost 4 bases and the J segment 9 bases; nucleotides outside the gene matches: 8. The germline CDR1 and CDR2 sequences are SGDLS and YYNGEE.

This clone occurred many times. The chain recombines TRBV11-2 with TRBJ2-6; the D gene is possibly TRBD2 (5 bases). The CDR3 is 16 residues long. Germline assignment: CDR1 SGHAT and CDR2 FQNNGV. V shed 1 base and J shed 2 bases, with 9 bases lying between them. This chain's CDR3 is CASSLVGRAGANVLTF. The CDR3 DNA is TGTGCCAGCAGCTTAGTAGGGCGGGCTGGGGCCAACGTCCTGACTTTC.

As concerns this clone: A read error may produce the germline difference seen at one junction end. As DNA, the CDR3 is TGTGCCATTAGTGTTAGCGGGAGAGCCACAGATACGCAGTATTTT. Encoded protein: CAISVSGRATDTQYF. J is TRBJ2-3 and V is TRBV19, with 9 bases fitting TRBD2. This CDR3 has 15 residues. CDR1 and CDR2 from the germline V gene are LNHDA and SQIVND (reference sequence).

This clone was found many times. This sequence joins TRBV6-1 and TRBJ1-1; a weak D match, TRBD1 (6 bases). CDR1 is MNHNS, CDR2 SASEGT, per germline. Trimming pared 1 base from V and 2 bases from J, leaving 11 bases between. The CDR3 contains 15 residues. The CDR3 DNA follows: TGTGCCAGCAGTGAAGGCCCGGGACAAAACACTGAAGCTTTCTTT. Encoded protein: CASSEGPGQNTEAFF.

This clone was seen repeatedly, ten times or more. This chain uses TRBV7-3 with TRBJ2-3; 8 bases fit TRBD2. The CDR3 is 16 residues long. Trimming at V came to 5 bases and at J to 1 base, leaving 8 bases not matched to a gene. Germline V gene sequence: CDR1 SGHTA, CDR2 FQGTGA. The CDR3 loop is CASSPWGAGGTDTQYF. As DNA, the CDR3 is TGTGCCAGCAGCCCCTGGGGAGCGGGGGGCACAGATACGCAGTATTTT. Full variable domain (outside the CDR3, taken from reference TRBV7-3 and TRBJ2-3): GAGVSQTPSNKVTEKGKYVELRCDPISGHTALYWYRQSLGQGPEFLIYFQGTGAADDSGLPNDRFFAVRPEGSVSTLKIQRTERGDSAVYLCASSPWGAGGTDTQYFGPGTRLTVL.

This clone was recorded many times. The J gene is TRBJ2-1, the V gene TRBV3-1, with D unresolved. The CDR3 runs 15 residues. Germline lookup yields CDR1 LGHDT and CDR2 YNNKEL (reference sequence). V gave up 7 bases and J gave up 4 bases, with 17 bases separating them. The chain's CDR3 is CASTPSGRQYNEQFF. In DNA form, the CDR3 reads TGTGCCAGCACCCCAAGTGGTCGTCAGTACAATGAGCAGTTCTTC.

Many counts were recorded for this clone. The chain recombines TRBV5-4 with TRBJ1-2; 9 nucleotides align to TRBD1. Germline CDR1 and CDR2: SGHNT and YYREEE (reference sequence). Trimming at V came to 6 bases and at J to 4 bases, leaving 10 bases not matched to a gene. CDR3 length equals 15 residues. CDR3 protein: CASTPLGGQGYGYTF. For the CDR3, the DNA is TGTGCCAGCACCCCCCTCGGGGGACAGGGCTATGGCTACACCTTC.

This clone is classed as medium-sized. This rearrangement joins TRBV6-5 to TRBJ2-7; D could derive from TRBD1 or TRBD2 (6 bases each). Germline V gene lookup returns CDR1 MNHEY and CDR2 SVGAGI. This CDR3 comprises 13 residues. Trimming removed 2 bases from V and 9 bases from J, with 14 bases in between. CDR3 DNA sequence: TGTGCCAGCAGTTACAACAGGGACTTGGGGCAGTACTTC. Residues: CASSYNRDLGQYF.

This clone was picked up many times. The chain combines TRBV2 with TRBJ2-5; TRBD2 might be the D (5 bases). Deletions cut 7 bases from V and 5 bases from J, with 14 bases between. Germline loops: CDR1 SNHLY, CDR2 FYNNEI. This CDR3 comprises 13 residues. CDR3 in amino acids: CASKLRERETQYF. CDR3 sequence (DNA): TGTGCCAGCAAGTTGAGGGAGCGGGAGACCCAGTACTTC.

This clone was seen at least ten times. CDR3 in DNA: TGCAGTGCTAGTCGGTCAGGGGATGAAAAACTGTTTTTT. Translation: CSASRSGDEKLFF. The chain combines TRBV20-1 with TRBJ1-4; weak D call: TRBD1 (6 bases). Germline V gene sequence: CDR1 DFQATT, CDR2 SNEGSKA (reference sequence). V was shortened by 3 bases and J by 6 bases, with 11 bases between the two germline ends. This CDR3 has 13 amino acids.

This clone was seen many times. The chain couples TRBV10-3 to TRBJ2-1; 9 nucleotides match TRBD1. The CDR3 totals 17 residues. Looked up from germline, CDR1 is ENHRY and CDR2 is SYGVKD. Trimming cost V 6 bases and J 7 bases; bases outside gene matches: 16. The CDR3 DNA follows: TGTGCCATCAGAGCCGGGGTTGAGACAGGGGGAAGGAATGAGCAGTTCTTC. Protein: CAIRAGVETGGRNEQFF.